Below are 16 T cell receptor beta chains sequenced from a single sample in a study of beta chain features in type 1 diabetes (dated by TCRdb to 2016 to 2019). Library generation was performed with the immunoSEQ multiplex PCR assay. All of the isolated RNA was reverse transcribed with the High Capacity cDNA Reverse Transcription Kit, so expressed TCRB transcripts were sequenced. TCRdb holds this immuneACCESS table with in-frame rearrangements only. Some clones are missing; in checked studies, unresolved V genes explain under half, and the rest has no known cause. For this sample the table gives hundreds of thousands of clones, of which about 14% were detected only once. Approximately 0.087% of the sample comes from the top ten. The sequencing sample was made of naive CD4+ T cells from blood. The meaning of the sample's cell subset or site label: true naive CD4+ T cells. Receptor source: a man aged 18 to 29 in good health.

CDR3 amino acids: CASSSYRPGLGSNEQYF. Here the CDR3 DNA reads TGTGCCAGCAGTTCCTACCGACCCGGGCTAGGGAGCAACGAGCAGTACTTC. The rearrangement joins TRBV27 to TRBJ2-7, with D tentatively TRBD2 (5 bases). From germline, CDR1 is MNHEY and CDR2 SMNVEV (reference sequence). V was trimmed by 4 bases and J by 5 bases, leaving 24 bases between them. The length of the CDR3 is 17 residues.

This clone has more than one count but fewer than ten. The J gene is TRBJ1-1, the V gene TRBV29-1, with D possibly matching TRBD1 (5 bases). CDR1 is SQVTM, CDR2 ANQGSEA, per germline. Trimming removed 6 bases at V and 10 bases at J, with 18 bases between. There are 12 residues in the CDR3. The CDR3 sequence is CSVDRGRAGAFF. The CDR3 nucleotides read TGCAGCGTCGACCGGGGCCGCGCGGGAGCTTTCTTT.

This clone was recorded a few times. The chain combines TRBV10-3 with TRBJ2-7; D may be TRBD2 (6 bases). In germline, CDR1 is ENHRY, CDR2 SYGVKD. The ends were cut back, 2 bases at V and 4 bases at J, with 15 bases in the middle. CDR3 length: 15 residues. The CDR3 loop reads CAISEPWGSGYEQYF. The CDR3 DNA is TGTGCCATCAGTGAGCCGTGGGGTAGCGGATACGAGCAGTACTTC.

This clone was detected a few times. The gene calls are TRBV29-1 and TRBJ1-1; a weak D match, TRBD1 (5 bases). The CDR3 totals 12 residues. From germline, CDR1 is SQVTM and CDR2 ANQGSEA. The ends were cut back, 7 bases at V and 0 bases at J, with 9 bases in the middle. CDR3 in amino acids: CSAGVLNTEAFF. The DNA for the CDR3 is TGCAGCGCGGGGGTTTTGAACACTGAAGCTTTCTTT.

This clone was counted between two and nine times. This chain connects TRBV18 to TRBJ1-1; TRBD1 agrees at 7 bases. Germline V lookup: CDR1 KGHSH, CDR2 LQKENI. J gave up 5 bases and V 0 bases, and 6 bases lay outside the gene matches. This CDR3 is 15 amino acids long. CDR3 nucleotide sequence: TGTGCCAGCTCACCACCGACACAGGGGAGGACTGAAGCTTTCTTT. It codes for CASSPPTQGRTEAFF. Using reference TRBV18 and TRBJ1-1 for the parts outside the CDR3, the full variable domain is NAGVMQNPRHLVRRRGQEARLRCSPMKGHSHVYWYRQLPEEGLKFMVYLQKENIIDESGMPKERFSAEFPKEGPSILRIQQVVRGDSAAYFCASSPPTQGRTEAFFGQGTRLTVV.

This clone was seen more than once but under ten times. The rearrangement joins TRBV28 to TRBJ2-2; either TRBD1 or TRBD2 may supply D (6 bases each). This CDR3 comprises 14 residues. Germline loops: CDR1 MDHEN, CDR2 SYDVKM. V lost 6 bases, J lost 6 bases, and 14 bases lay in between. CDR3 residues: CASRTPGEAGELFF. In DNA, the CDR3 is TGTGCCAGCAGGACTCCAGGGGAGGCCGGGGAGCTGTTTTTT. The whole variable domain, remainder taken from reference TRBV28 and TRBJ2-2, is DVKVTQSSRYLVKRTGEKVFLECVQDMDHENMFWYRQDPGLGLRLIYFSYDVKMKEKGDIPEGYSVSREKKERFSLILESASTNQTSMYLCASRTPGEAGELFFGEGSRLTVL.

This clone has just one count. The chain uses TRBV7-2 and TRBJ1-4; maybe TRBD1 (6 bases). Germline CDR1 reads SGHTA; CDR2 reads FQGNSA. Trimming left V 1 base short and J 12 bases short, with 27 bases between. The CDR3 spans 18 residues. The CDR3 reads CASSLVGRGAYNREELFF. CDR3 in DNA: TGTGCCAGCAGCTTAGTCGGCAGGGGAGCATATAACCGGGAAGAACTGTTTTTT.

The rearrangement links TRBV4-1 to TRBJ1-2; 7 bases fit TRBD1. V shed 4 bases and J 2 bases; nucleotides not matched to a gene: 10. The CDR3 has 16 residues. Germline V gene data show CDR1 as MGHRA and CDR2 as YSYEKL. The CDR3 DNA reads TGCGCCAGCAGCCCCCCTGGACAGGTGAAGAACTATGGCTACACCTTC. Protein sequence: CASSPPGQVKNYGYTF.

The CDR3 loop is CASSFGAGGQWETQYF. CDR3 DNA sequence: TGCGCCAGCAGCTTCGGGGCGGGAGGGCAGTGGGAGACCCAGTACTTC. This chain connects TRBV4-3 to TRBJ2-5, with TRBD2 matching 9 bases. The CDR3 extends over 16 amino acids. Germline lookup yields CDR1 LGHNA and CDR2 YSLEER. Unmatched junction bases numbered 12, after V lost 5 bases and J lost 5 bases.

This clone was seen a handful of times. This chain's CDR3 is CASGLVLAGVYEQFF. The CDR3 DNA reads TGTGCTAGTGGTTTGGTACTAGCGGGAGTCTATGAGCAGTTCTTC. The chain joins TRBV12-5 to TRBJ2-1; 11 nucleotides line up with TRBD2. There are 15 residues in the CDR3. The V and J ends lost 0 bases and 8 bases, in that order; junction bases with no gene match: 3. Germline V gives CDR1 LGHNT, CDR2 FRNRAP.

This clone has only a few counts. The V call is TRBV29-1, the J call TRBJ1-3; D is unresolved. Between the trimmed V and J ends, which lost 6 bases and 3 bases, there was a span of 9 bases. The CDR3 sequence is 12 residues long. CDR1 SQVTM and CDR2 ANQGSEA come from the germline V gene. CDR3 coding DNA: TGCAGCGTGGGTAATGATGGAAACACCATATATTTT. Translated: CSVGNDGNTIYF.

The CDR3 region is CASSLNLVVADQETQYF. The CDR3 nucleotides read TGTGCCAGCAGCTTAAATTTGGTGGTAGCTGATCAAGAGACCCAGTACTTC. This chain links TRBV7-9 with TRBJ2-5; D gene uncertain. Trimming took 2 bases from V and 2 from J, leaving 18 bases between them. This CDR3 is 17 amino acids long. Germline CDR1 and CDR2: SEHNR and FQNEAQ (reference sequence).

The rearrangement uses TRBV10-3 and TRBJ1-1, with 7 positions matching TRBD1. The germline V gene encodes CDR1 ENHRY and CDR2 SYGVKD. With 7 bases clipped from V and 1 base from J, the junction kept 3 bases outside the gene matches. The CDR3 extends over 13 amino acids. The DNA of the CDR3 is TGTGCCATCAAACAGGGGAGGAACACTGAAGCTTTCTTT. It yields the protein CAIKQGRNTEAFF.

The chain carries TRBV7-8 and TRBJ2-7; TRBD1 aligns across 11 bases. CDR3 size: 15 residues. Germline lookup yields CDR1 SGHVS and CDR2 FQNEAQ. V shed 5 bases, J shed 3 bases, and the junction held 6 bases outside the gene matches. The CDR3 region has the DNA TGTGCCAGCAGCCTTGGACAGGGGGCATTCTACGAGCAGTACTTC. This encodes CASSLGQGAFYEQYF.

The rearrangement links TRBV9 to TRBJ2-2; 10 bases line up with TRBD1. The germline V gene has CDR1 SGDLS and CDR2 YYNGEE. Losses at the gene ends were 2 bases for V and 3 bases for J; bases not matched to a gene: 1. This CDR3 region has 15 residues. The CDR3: CASSVGTGDTGELFF. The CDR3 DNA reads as TGTGCCAGCAGCGTTGGGACAGGGGACACCGGGGAGCTGTTTTTT.

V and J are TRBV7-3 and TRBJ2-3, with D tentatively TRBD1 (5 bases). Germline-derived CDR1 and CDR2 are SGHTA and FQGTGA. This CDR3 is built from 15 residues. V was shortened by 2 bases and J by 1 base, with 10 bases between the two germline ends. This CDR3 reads CASSLGGAGTDTQYF. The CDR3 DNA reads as TGTGCCAGCAGCTTAGGTGGGGCCGGCACAGATACGCAGTATTTT.